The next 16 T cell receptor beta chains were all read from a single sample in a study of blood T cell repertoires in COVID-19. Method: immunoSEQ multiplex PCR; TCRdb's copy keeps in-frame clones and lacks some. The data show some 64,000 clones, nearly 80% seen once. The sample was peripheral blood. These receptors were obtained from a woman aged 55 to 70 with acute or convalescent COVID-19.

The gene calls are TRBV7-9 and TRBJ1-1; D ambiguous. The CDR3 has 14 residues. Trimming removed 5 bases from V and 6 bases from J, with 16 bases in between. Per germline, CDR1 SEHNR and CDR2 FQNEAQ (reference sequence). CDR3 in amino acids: CASSPTRPGAEAFF. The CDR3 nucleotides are TGTGCCAGCAGCCCGACAAGGCCCGGCGCTGAAGCTTTCTTT.

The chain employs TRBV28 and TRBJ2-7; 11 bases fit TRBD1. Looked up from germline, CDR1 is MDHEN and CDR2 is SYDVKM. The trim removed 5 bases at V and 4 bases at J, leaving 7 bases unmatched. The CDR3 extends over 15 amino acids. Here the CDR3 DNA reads TGTGCCAGCAGTCCCTGGGGGACAGGGGGGTACGAGCAGTACTTC. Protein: CASSPWGTGGYEQYF.

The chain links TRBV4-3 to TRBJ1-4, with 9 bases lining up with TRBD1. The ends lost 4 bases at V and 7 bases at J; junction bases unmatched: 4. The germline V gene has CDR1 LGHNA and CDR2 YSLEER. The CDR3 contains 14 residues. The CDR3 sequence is CASSPDRGGEKLFF. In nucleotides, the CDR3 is TGCGCCAGCAGCCCGGACAGGGGAGGTGAAAAACTGTTTTTT.

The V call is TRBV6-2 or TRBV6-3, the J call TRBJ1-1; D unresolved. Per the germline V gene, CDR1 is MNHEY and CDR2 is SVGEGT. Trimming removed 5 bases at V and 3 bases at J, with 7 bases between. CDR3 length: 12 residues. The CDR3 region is CASSGPYTEAFF. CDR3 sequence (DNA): TGTGCCAGCAGTGGGCCTTACACTGAAGCTTTCTTT.

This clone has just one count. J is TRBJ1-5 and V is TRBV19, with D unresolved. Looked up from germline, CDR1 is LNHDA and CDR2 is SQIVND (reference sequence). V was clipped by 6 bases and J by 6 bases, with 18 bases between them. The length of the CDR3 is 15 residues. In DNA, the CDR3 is TGTGCCAGTAGATATGGGGAGTATCCAAGTCAGCCCCAGCATTTT. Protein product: CASRYGEYPSQPQHF.

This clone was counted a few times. The CDR3, as DNA: TGTGCCAGCAGCTACAGGGCAGGACAGGGTGTCGAGCAGTACTTC. This gives the protein CASSYRAGQGVEQYF. This sequence joins TRBV7-2 and TRBJ2-7; 8 nucleotides match TRBD1. The germline gives CDR1 SGHTA, CDR2 FQGNSA. J was trimmed by 6 bases and V by 4 bases; bases with no gene match: 11. The CDR3 covers 15 residues.

CDR3 sequence (DNA): TGCAGCGTTGATTCCGACCGGGACAGCGAAAAACTGTTTTTT. It is translated as CSVDSDRDSEKLFF. The rearrangement uses TRBV29-1 and TRBJ1-4; TRBD1 aligns across 7 bases. Germline V gene sequence: CDR1 SQVTM, CDR2 ANQGSEA. The V segment lost 3 bases and the J segment 8 bases; nucleotides outside the gene matches: 9. There are 14 residues in the CDR3. Full variable domain (missing parts from reference TRBV29-1 and TRBJ1-4): SAVISQKPSRDICQRGTSLTIQCQVDSQVTMMFWYRQQPGQSLTLIATANQGSEATYESGFVIDKFPISRPNLTFSTLTVSNMSPEDSSIYLCSVDSDRDSEKLFFGSGTQLSVL.

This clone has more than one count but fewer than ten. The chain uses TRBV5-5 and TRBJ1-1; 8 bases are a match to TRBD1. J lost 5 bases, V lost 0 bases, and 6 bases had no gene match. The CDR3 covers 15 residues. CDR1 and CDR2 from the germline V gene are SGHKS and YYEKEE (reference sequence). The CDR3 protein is CASSLETGDWTEAFF. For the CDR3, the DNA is TGTGCCAGCAGCTTGGAGACAGGGGATTGGACTGAAGCTTTCTTT.

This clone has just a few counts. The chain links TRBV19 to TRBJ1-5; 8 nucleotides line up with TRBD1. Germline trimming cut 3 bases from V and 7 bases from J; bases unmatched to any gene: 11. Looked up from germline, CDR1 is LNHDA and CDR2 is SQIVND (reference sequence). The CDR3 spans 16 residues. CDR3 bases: TGTGCCAGTAGTATTTCGCAGGGGGCCAATGTACAGCCCCAGCATTTT. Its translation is CASSISQGANVQPQHF.

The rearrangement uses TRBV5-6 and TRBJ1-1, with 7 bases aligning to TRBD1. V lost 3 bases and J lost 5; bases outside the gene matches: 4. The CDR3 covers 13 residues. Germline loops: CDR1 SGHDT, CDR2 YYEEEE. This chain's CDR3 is CASSWDRRTEAFF. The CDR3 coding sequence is TGTGCCAGCAGCTGGGACAGAAGAACTGAAGCTTTCTTT.

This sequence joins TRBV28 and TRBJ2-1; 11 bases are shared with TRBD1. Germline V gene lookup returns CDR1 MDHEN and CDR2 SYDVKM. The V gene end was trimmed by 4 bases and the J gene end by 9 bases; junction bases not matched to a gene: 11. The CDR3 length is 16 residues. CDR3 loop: CASSSPGTGGDAEQFF. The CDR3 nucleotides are TGTGCCAGCAGTTCTCCCGGGACAGGGGGTGACGCTGAGCAGTTCTTC. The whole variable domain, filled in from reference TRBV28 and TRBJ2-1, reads DVKVTQSSRYLVKRTGEKVFLECVQDMDHENMFWYRQDPGLGLRLIYFSYDVKMKEKGDIPEGYSVSREKKERFSLILESASTNQTSMYLCASSSPGTGGDAEQFFGPGTRLTVL.

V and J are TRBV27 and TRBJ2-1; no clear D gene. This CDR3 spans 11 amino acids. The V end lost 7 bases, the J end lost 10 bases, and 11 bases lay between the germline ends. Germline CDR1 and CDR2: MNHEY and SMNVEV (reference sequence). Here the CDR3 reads CASNKGDEQFF. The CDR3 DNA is TGTGCCAGCAACAAAGGAGACGAGCAGTTCTTC.

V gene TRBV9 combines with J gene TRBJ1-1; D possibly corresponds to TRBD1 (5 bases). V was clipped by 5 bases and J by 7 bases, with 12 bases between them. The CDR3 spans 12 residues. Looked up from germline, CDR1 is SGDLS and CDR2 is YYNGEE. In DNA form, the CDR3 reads TGTGCCAGCAGTCAGGGATCGGGTGAAGCTTTCTTT. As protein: CASSQGSGEAFF.

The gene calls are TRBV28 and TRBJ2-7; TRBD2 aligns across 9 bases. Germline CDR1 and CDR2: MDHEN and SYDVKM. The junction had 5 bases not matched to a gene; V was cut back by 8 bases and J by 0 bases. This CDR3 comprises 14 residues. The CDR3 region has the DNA TGTGCCAGCCAGAAAGCGGGGGGCTCCTACGAGCAGTACTTC. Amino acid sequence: CASQKAGGSYEQYF.

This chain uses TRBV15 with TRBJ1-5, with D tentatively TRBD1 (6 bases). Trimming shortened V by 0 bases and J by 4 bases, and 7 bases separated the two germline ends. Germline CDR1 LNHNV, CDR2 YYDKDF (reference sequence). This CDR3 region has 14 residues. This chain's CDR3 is CATSRDRGNQPQHF. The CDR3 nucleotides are TGTGCCACCAGCAGAGACAGGGGAAATCAGCCCCAGCATTTT.

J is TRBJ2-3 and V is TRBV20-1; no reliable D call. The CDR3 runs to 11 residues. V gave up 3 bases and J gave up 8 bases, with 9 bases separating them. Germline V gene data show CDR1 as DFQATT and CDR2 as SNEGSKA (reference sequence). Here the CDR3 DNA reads TGCAGTGCTAGCGGTCAAAGTACGCAGTATTTT. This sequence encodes CSASGQSTQYF.